Following are 3 T cell receptor beta chains from one sample sequenced in a study of blood T cell repertoires in COVID-19. The repertoire was sequenced with immunoSEQ multiplex PCR; TCRdb's copy has only in-frame clones and lacks some. The repertoire holds about 390,000 clones, with 87% as singletons. The specimen sequenced was peripheral blood. The receptor set was obtained from a woman in her fifties or sixties with COVID-19, enrolled during active disease.

This clone came up a few times. As DNA, the CDR3 is TGTGCCAGCAGTCGTAACTATGGCTACACCTTC. Translating it yields CASSRNYGYTF. The rearrangement joins TRBV28 to TRBJ1-2; D remains unclear. V was cut by 5 bases and J by 1 base, with 2 bases left in between. This CDR3 is built from 11 residues. Germline V gene sequence: CDR1 MDHEN, CDR2 SYDVKM.

The sample holds a few counts of this clone. J is TRBJ1-2 and V is TRBV29-1; no definite D call. Germline-derived CDR1 and CDR2 are SQVTM and ANQGSEA. CDR3 length: 14 amino acids. The V and J ends lost 0 bases and 0 bases respectively, with 8 bases between them. The CDR3 region is CSVEDERANYGYTF. The CDR3 DNA reads TGCAGCGTTGAAGACGAGAGAGCTAACTATGGCTACACCTTC.

The chain is built from TRBV10-3 and TRBJ2-3; 7 bases fit TRBD2. The CDR3 covers 12 residues. CDR1 and CDR2 from the germline V gene are ENHRY and SYGVKD. V shed 9 bases and J 2 bases; nucleotides not matched to a gene: 2. The CDR3 loop is CAIQRDTDTQYF. The CDR3 DNA is TGTGCCATACAGCGGGACACAGATACGCAGTATTTT.